What follows is one T cell receptor (beta chain) and its context. What it binds is unknown. On sorted subsets, replicate PCRs used 200 to 250 ng DNA, or roughly 30,000 T cell genomes. The assay was immunoSEQ multiplex PCR, and TCRdb's table has in-frame clones only and misses some. The profile shows around 650,000 clones, around 96% of them singletons. The CDR3 extends over 16 amino acids. Germline lookup yields CDR1 SGHTS and CDR2 YDEGEE. V was shortened by 4 bases and J by 5 bases, with 18 bases between the two germline ends. This sample was included in a study of shared clonotypes between healthy human individuals. The study's findings and limits: Several donors showed sharing of about 4.6% of naive CD4 clonotypes.

CD8 cells regarded as naive lacked CD45RO, were positively chosen for CCR7, and omitted terminally differentiated effector memory CD45RA+ cells. Only Caucasian adults living in Nashville, Tennessee served as donors. This sequence was found in a woman aged 25 to 39 in good health. The sample comprised naive CD8+ T cells sorted from blood. The rearrangement links TRBV5-8 to TRBJ2-2, with a tentative D call TRBD1 (5 bases). CDR3 DNA sequence: TGTGCCAGCAGCCACTACATCGTGACAGTTACCGGGGAGCTGTTTTTT. This gives the protein CASSHYIVTVTGELFF.